A selection of T cell receptor beta chains follows, all from one sample in a study of shared clonotypes between healthy human individuals. The data were produced by immunoSEQ multiplex PCR, yet TCRdb's version contains in-frame clones alone and is incomplete. The sample contains under 1,900,000 clones, less than 99% of which appear only once. Sample: naive CD4+ T cells sorted from blood. The receptors here all came from a man aged 25-45 years in good health. The CDR3 runs from the conserved cysteine through the conserved F or W. D genes are given only for firm matches. Size is stated for part of the rows, as once, few or many counts, or as a class when the clone is expanded.

V	J	D	size	CDR3	DNA
TRBV29-1	TRBJ2-3	.	.	CSARTGTPDTQYF	TGCAGCGCCCGAACAGGGACGCCAGATACGCAGTATTTT
TRBV19	TRBJ2-7	.	.	CASSSQGDYPPSYEQYF	TGTGCCAGTAGTTCACAGGGTGACTATCCTCCCTCCTACGAGCAGTACTTC
TRBV27	TRBJ1-1	.	.	CASSLSGGTEAFF	TGTGCCAGCAGTTTATCTGGGGGCACTGAAGCTTTCTTT
TRBV18	TRBJ2-1	.	.	CASSPTLVPGDEQFF	TGTGCCAGCTCACCAACCCTGGTCCCGGGGGATGAGCAGTTCTTC
TRBV5-6	TRBJ2-1	TRBD2	.	CASSLTGLAGANEQFF	TGTGCCAGCAGCTTGACGGGACTAGCGGGTGCGAATGAGCAGTTCTTC
TRBV5-6	TRBJ2-7	.	.	CAPREAPSSYEQYF	TGTGCCCCGAGGGAGGCCCCGAGCTCCTACGAGCAGTACTTC
TRBV29-1	TRBJ2-3	TRBD1	.	CSVRDRSSTDTQYF	TGCAGCGTTCGGGACAGATCTAGCACAGATACGCAGTATTTT
TRBV19	TRBJ1-2	.	once	CASTGGSAHYGYTF	TGTGCCAGTACCGGGGGGTCAGCTCACTATGGCTACACCTTC
TRBV7-8	TRBJ1-4	.	.	CASSLSRWRTNEKLFF	TGTGCCAGCAGCTTATCCCGTTGGAGGACTAATGAAAAACTGTTTTTT
TRBV9	TRBJ2-7	.	.	CASSVGDTNFYEQYF	TGTGCCAGCAGCGTAGGAGACACCAACTTCTACGAGCAGTACTTC
TRBV5-1	TRBJ1-4	.	.	CASSLVAPHLRGWNEKLFF	TGCGCCAGCAGCTTGGTAGCGCCCCATTTAAGGGGCTGGAATGAAAAACTGTTTTTT
TRBV7-8	TRBJ2-7	.	once	CASSRSRGGGEQYF	TGTGCCAGCAGCCGAAGTCGGGGAGGTGGCGAGCAGTACTTC
TRBV14	TRBJ2-2	.	.	CASSRRAGFTGELFF	TGTGCCAGCAGCCGACGTGCAGGGTTCACCGGGGAGCTGTTTTTT
TRBV2	TRBJ1-5	.	.	CASSVRGGSNQPQHF	TGTGCCAGCAGTGTGCGGGGGGGTAGCAATCAGCCCCAGCATTTT
TRBV28	TRBJ2-2	.	.	CASSLTRSGTGELFF	TGTGCCAGCAGCCTTACCCGCTCGGGCACCGGGGAGCTGTTTTTT
TRBV19	TRBJ2-6	.	.	CASSPDYSGANVLTF	TGTGCCAGTAGTCCAGACTACTCTGGGGCCAACGTCCTGACTTTC
TRBV28	TRBJ2-7	.	few	CASSQYFPPYEQYF	TGTGCCAGCAGTCAATACTTCCCCCCCTACGAGCAGTACTTC
TRBV14	TRBJ1-4	.	once	CASSQVRGNEKLFF	TGTGCCAGCAGCCAAGTTCGGGGGAACGAAAAACTGTTTTTT
TRBV5-1	TRBJ2-7	TRBD2	.	CASSFGLAGIYEQYF	TGCGCCAGCAGCTTCGGACTAGCGGGAATCTACGAGCAGTACTTC
TRBV18	TRBJ2-1	.	.	CASSPQTGNNEQFF	TGTGCCAGCTCACCACAAACAGGGAATAATGAGCAGTTCTTC
TRBV7-2	TRBJ2-3	.	once	CASSLGSGSTDTQYF	TGTGCCAGCAGCTTAGGCAGCGGGAGCACAGATACGCAGTATTTT
TRBV29-1	TRBJ2-5	.	.	CSVAYVESETQYF	TGCAGCGTTGCCTATGTGGAGTCGGAGACCCAGTACTTC
TRBV28	TRBJ1-1	.	once	CASSLFSRTTTEAFF	TGTGCCAGCAGTTTATTTTCACGGACCACCACTGAAGCTTTCTTT
TRBV2	TRBJ2-2	.	.	CASSEQRDTGELFF	TGTGCCAGCAGTGAACAGCGGGACACCGGGGAGCTGTTTTTT
TRBV7-3	TRBJ2-1	TRBD2	.	CASSPRRLANSYNEQFF	TGTGCCAGCAGCCCAAGGAGACTAGCTAACTCCTACAATGAGCAGTTCTTC
TRBV9	TRBJ2-7	.	.	CASSVAGRSYEQYF	TGTGCCAGCAGCGTAGCCGGGCGGTCCTACGAGCAGTACTTC
TRBV28	TRBJ1-4	TRBD1	.	CASSTPQGGSHKLFF	TGTGCCAGCAGTACCCCTCAGGGGGGATCGCATAAACTGTTTTTT
TRBV21-1	TRBJ1-4	.	.	CASSKGGEEGTGPSTNEKLFF	TGTGCCAGCAGCAAAGGGGGTGAAGAGGGGACAGGACCCTCAACTAATGAAAAACTGTTTTTT
TRBV6-5	TRBJ1-3	.	.	CASLAFGVGNTIYF	TGTGCCAGCCTCGCCTTCGGGGTCGGAAACACCATATATTTT